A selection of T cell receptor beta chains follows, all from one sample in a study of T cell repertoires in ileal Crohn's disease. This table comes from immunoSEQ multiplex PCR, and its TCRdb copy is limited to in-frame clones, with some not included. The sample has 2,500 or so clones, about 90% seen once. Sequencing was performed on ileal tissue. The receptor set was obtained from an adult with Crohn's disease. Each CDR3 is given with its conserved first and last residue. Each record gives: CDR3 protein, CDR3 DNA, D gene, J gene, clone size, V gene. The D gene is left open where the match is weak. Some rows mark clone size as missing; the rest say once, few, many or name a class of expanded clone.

CASSKGDRTENTIYF TGCGCCAGCAGCAAAGGGGACAGGACTGAAAACACCATATATTTT TRBD1 TRBJ1-3 NA TRBV5-1
CASSLGPGPGQPQHF TGTGCCAGCAGCTTAGGCCCAGGGCCAGGTCAGCCCCAGCATTTT NA TRBJ1-5 NA TRBV11-2
CASTTGGSYEQYF TGTGCCAGCACCACGGGGGGATCCTACGAGCAGTACTTC TRBD2 TRBJ2-7 NA TRBV13
CASRTRVSGANVLTF TGTGCCAGTAGGACCAGGGTATCTGGGGCCAACGTCCTGACTTTC NA TRBJ2-6 NA TRBV19
CASSTILGGNTEAFF TGTGCCAGCAGTACCATACTTGGAGGGAACACTGAAGCTTTCTTT NA TRBJ1-1 NA TRBV28
CASSYSGAGAYEQFF TGTGCCAGCAGTTACAGCGGGGCCGGGGCTTATGAGCAGTTCTTC TRBD2 TRBJ2-1 NA TRBV6-5
CASSSPGVNYGYTF TGTGCCAGCAGCTCCCCCGGGGTCAACTATGGCTACACCTTC NA TRBJ1-2 NA TRBV5-6
CASSSGAGTRSYEQYF TGTGCCAGCAGTTCCGGAGCTGGGACTAGAAGCTACGAGCAGTACTTC TRBD2 TRBJ2-7 NA TRBV6-6
CASSPMEGTGELFF TGTGCCAGCTCACCTATGGAGGGGACCGGGGAGCTGTTTTTT NA TRBJ2-2 NA TRBV18
CASRLGTGGTTGELFF TGCGCCAGCAGGTTGGGCACAGGGGGAACGACCGGGGAGCTGTTTTTT TRBD1 TRBJ2-2 NA TRBV5-1
CASSPTSGGEDTQYF TGTGCCAGCTCACCGACTAGCGGGGGTGAAGATACGCAGTATTTT TRBD2 TRBJ2-3 NA TRBV18
CASSPGGQDETQYF TGTGCCAGCAGCCCGGGGGGACAGGACGAGACCCAGTACTTC NA TRBJ2-5 NA TRBV5-4
CASSQDEGAWSPLHF TGCGCCAGCAGCCAAGATGAGGGGGCTTGGTCACCCCTCCACTTT TRBD1 TRBJ1-6 NA TRBV4-3
CASSYEGFGVYNEQFF TGTGCCAGCAGTTACGAGGGCTTCGGGGTATACAATGAGCAGTTCTTC NA TRBJ2-1 NA TRBV6-5
CASSLVQGARQETQYF TGTGCCAGCAGCTTGGTACAGGGGGCGCGGCAAGAGACCCAGTACTTC TRBD1 TRBJ2-5 once TRBV5-6
CASSYRQGVRETQYF TGTGCCAGCAGTTATCGACAGGGGGTTAGGGAGACCCAGTACTTC TRBD1 TRBJ2-5 NA TRBV6-5
CASSQRPRGPYGYTF TGCGCCAGCAGCCAACGTCCCAGGGGACCTTATGGCTACACCTTC NA TRBJ1-2 NA TRBV4-1
CASSLGQGARFGYTF TGTGCCAGCAGTTTGGGCCAGGGGGCGAGATTTGGCTACACCTTC TRBD1 TRBJ1-2 NA TRBV27
CASTTGQGGLATQYF TGTGCCAGCACCACGGGACAGGGGGGGTTGGCGACCCAGTACTTC TRBD1 TRBJ2-5 few TRBV2
CASTLGIGGTDTQYF TGTGCCAGCACCCTTGGTATTGGGGGGACAGATACGCAGTATTTT NA TRBJ2-3 once TRBV9
CAISGPGGIQYF TGTGCCATCAGCGGGCCGGGGGGCATTCAGTACTTC TRBD2 TRBJ2-4 NA TRBV10-3
CASSLDQAGRYGYTF TGTGCCAGCAGCTTAGATCAAGCAGGGAGGTATGGCTACACCTTC NA TRBJ1-2 NA TRBV11-2
CASSPPWGLNEQFF TGTGCCAGTAGCCCTCCATGGGGACTTAATGAGCAGTTCTTC NA TRBJ2-1 NA TRBV19
CASSMAGGDIQYF TGTGCCAGTAGTATGGCCGGGGGAGACATTCAGTACTTC NA TRBJ2-4 NA TRBV19
CASSVDNNQPQHF TGTGCCAGCAGCGTAGACAACAATCAGCCCCAGCATTTT NA TRBJ1-5 NA TRBV9
CAWSVGGQIYGYTF TGTGCCTGGAGTGTAGGAGGTCAGATCTATGGCTACACCTTC NA TRBJ1-2 NA TRBV30
CASSLAAQGLDYGYTF TGTGCCAGCAGCTTAGCGGCGCAGGGTTTAGACTATGGCTACACCTTC NA TRBJ1-2 NA TRBV7-8
CASSQVPGVERGFTDTQYF TGTGCCAGCAGCCAAGTGCCTGGGGTGGAGCGGGGGTTCACAGATACGCAGTATTTT TRBD2 TRBJ2-3 NA TRBV4-2
CASSSQEHYGYTF TGTGCCAGCAGTTCACAGGAGCACTATGGCTACACCTTC NA TRBJ1-2 NA TRBV28
CASSLASGSLTDTQYF TGCGCCAGCAGCTTGGCGTCCGGGTCGCTTACAGATACGCAGTATTTT NA TRBJ2-3 NA TRBV5-1
CASSDGQDEQYF TGCGCCAGCAGCGACGGACAGGACGAGCAGTACTTC TRBD1 TRBJ2-7 NA TRBV5-1
CASSLAGSSYNEQFF TGCGCCAGCAGCTTGGCGGGTTCCTCCTACAATGAGCAGTTCTTC NA TRBJ2-1 NA TRBV5-1
CASSEVVRGVGEQYF TGTGCCAGCAGTGAAGTCGTCAGGGGAGTTGGGGAGCAGTACTTC NA TRBJ2-7 NA TRBV6-1
CSVGDRAPDTQYF TGCAGCGTTGGGGACAGGGCGCCAGATACGCAGTATTTT TRBD1 TRBJ2-3 NA TRBV29-1
CASSQPGLAGGRSTDTQYF TGCGCCAGCAGCCAACCAGGACTAGCGGGGGGGCGAAGCACAGATACGCAGTATTTT TRBD2 TRBJ2-3 NA TRBV4-1
CATPGQQNSNYGYTF TGTGCCACTCCGGGACAGCAGAATTCTAACTATGGCTACACCTTC TRBD1 TRBJ1-2 NA TRBV28
CASRGTGGETQYF TGTGCCAGCAGGGGGACAGGGGGAGAGACCCAGTACTTC TRBD1 TRBJ2-5 NA TRBV2
CASSLSDRGSGNTIYF TGTGCCAGCAGTTTATCCGACAGGGGTAGTGGAAACACCATATATTTT TRBD1 TRBJ1-3 NA TRBV28
CASRPRRQGSYEQYF TGTGCCAGCAGACCACGCCGACAGGGCTCCTACGAGCAGTACTTC TRBD1 TRBJ2-7 NA TRBV28
CASSYRDQPQHF TGTGCCAGTAGTTACAGGGATCAGCCCCAGCATTTT NA TRBJ1-5 NA TRBV19
CASSTRLEYIKMDTQYF TGTGCCAGCAGTACCCGGCTAGAGTATATAAAGATGGATACGCAGTATTTT NA TRBJ2-3 once TRBV27
CASSISSSGEKLFF TGTGCCAGTAGTATTTCCAGCTCAGGTGAAAAACTGTTTTTT NA TRBJ1-4 NA TRBV19
CASSLGGARQETQYF TGTGCCAGCAGCTTAGGCGGGGCCCGCCAAGAGACCCAGTACTTC NA TRBJ2-5 NA TRBV7-9
CASSVGEVVHVGRPQDTQYF TGTGCCAGCAGCGTGGGGGAGGTTGTGCACGTCGGGCGACCACAGGATACGCAGTATTTT NA TRBJ2-3 once TRBV9
CASSQVLDSSYNEQFF TGCGCCAGCAGCCAAGTTCTAGACAGCTCCTACAATGAGCAGTTCTTC NA TRBJ2-1 NA TRBV4-3
CASSSSGGANTGELFF TGTGCCAGCAGCTCTAGCGGGGGCGCGAACACCGGGGAGCTGTTTTTT TRBD2 TRBJ2-2 NA TRBV7-3
CASSQGLGAATGTGELFF TGTGCCAGCAGCCAGGGACTAGGGGCGGCTACGGGCACCGGGGAGCTGTTTTTT TRBD2 TRBJ2-2 once TRBV4-2
CASRVQGASTNEKLFF TGTGCCAGCAGGGTACAGGGGGCCTCTACTAATGAAAAACTGTTTTTT TRBD1 TRBJ1-4 once TRBV27
CASSPGAGGGEQFF TGTGCCAGCAGCCCTGGGGCGGGGGGCGGCGAGCAGTTCTTC TRBD2 TRBJ2-1 NA TRBV7-3
CATSRQGGNQPQHF TGTGCCACCAGCCGACAGGGAGGCAATCAGCCCCAGCATTTT TRBD1 TRBJ1-5 once TRBV15
CASSPRTGREGEAFF TGTGCCAGCTCACCCAGGACAGGAAGGGAAGGTGAAGCTTTCTTT TRBD1 TRBJ1-1 NA TRBV18
CASSPYPTGPATNYGYTF TGCGCCAGCAGCCCCTACCCGACAGGGCCAGCCACTAACTATGGCTACACCTTC TRBD1 TRBJ1-2 NA TRBV5-1
CASSPQGAGANVLTF TGTGCCAGCAGTCCCCAGGGCGCTGGGGCCAACGTCCTGACTTTC NA TRBJ2-6 NA TRBV28